This T cell receptor (beta chain) came from a study of blood T cells in healthy people across ages. Primers used in a second PCR of about 6 to 11 cycles were a sample-barcoded 5' primer and a J-beta primer mix. TCRdb reprocessed the 5' RACE reads with MiXCR, giving one entry per CDR3 protein. The data contain approximately 1,000,000 distinct CDR3 sequences, 40% to 55% of them singletons. V was pared by 3 bases and J by 3 bases, with 8 bases of the junction left unmatched. There are 14 residues in the CDR3. The germline V gene encodes CDR1 DFQATT and CDR2 SNEGSKA (reference sequence). Sequenced: blood. This rearrangement joins TRBV20-1 to TRBJ2-7; 7 bases are shared with TRBD2. This receptor was identified in a woman aged 55 to 70 in good health. DNA of the CDR3: TGCAGTGCTAGTAGAGCGGGGATAATCTACGAGCAGTACTTC. This sequence encodes CSASRAGIIYEQYF.